This T cell receptor beta chain was sequenced for a study of blood T cell repertoires in COVID-19. For the study at large: Acute-phase and convalescent COVID-19 samples originated in the United States, Italy and Spain.

There are 15 residues in the CDR3. The germline gives CDR1 SGHTA, CDR2 FQGNSA. Trimming took 1 base from V and 5 from J; bases not matched to a gene: 6. The assay was immunoSEQ multiplex PCR, and TCRdb's table has in-frame clones only and misses some. The data show 160,000 or so clones, under 90% seen once. The TCR originated in a man in his sixties who had recovered from COVID-19. This chain joins TRBV7-2 and TRBJ2-5, with 8 positions matching TRBD2. The sequenced material came from PBMCs or T cells enriched from blood (not recorded which). The CDR3 DNA sequence: TGTGCCAGCAGCTTAGTGTCCAGCGGGAGTGAGACCCAGTACTTC. Its protein product is CASSLVSSGSETQYF.